Shown below are 3 T cell receptor beta chains from a single sample sequenced in a study of blood T cell repertoires in COVID-19. The repertoire was sequenced with immunoSEQ multiplex PCR; TCRdb's copy has only in-frame clones and lacks some. The sample shows 300,000 to 500,000 clones, roughly 90% of them seen only once. Sequences were obtained from PBMCs or T cells enriched from blood (not recorded which). These receptors came from a woman aged 25-40 years with acute COVID-19.

CDR3 bases: TGTGCCAGCAGATGGACAGGGACCGAAGGGGCAGCTTTCTTT. Protein: CASRWTGTEGAAFF. The chain employs TRBV6-5 and TRBJ1-1; 8 nucleotides align to TRBD1. From germline, CDR1 is MNHEY and CDR2 SVGAGI. V lost 6 bases, J lost 10 bases, and 13 bases stayed unmatched. The CDR3 consists of 14 residues.

This chain links TRBV6-5 with TRBJ1-5, with D possibly matching TRBD1 (5 bases). Germline-derived CDR1 and CDR2 are MNHEY and SVGAGI. The CDR3 is 15 amino acids. The ends were cut back, 6 bases at V and 0 bases at J, with 12 bases in the middle. The chain's CDR3 is CASSRVFNSNQPQHF. DNA of the CDR3: TGTGCCAGCAGCAGGGTTTTTAATAGCAATCAGCCCCAGCATTTT.

This rearrangement joins TRBV24-1 to TRBJ2-1, with 8 bases matching TRBD2. Unmatched junction bases numbered 12, after V lost 0 bases and J lost 0 bases. This CDR3 is 20 amino acids long. From germline, CDR1 is KGHDR and CDR2 SFDVKD. The DNA for the CDR3 is TGTGCCACCAGTGATTTGGAGGGCGGCCAGCGGGGGAACTCCTACAATGAGCAGTTCTTC. Translation gives CATSDLEGGQRGNSYNEQFF.